The 7 T cell receptor beta chains given below trace back to one sample, sequenced in a study of T cell changes during pregnancy in multiple sclerosis. Clones were sequenced by immunoSEQ multiplex PCR, and TCRdb holds only the in-frame ones, with some missing. Found here are under 95,000 clones, 75% to 95% of them singletons; the top ten hold 0.43%. Sequenced here: CD4+ T cells from peripheral blood mononuclear cells, sampled before pregnancy. The receptors stem from a female donor with multiple sclerosis, enrolled in a pregnancy study.

J is TRBJ1-1 and V is TRBV9, with a tentative D call TRBD1 (6 bases). CDR3 size: 16 residues. V was cut by 0 bases and J by 4 bases, with 16 bases left in between. Germline-derived CDR1 and CDR2 are SGDLS and YYNGEE. Written as DNA, the CDR3 is TGTGCCAGCAGCGTAGCGGTAGGTGGGGGCGGCACTGAAGCTTTCTTT. Its protein is CASSVAVGGGGTEAFF.

This clone showed up just a few times. The chain links TRBV5-6 to TRBJ2-1; possible D gene TRBD2, 6 bases. The germline V gene encodes CDR1 SGHDT and CDR2 YYEEEE. V lost 5 bases to trimming and J lost 6 bases, with 15 bases between them. This CDR3 region has 14 residues. The CDR3 protein is CASSIGLASNEQFF. The CDR3 DNA follows: TGTGCCAGCAGTATTGGCCTAGCGTCCAATGAGCAGTTCTTC.

The J gene is TRBJ2-7, the V gene TRBV5-4, with 10 bases that match TRBD2. V gave up 5 bases and J gave up 4 bases; unmatched junction bases: 6. This CDR3 has 14 amino acids. Germline CDR1 SGHNT, CDR2 YYREEE (reference sequence). The CDR3 nucleotides read TGTGCCAGCAGGAGAGCGGGAGGGCCTTACGAGCAGTACTTC. The encoded protein is CASRRAGGPYEQYF.

This chain links TRBV19 with TRBJ2-1; D perhaps matches TRBD2 (5 bases). CDR1 and CDR2 from the germline V gene are LNHDA and SQIVND (reference sequence). V lost 4 bases, J lost 7 bases, and 14 bases lay in between. This CDR3 is built from 14 residues. Here the CDR3 DNA reads TGTGCCAGTAGTACCTTCACGGGGTGGAATGAGCAGTTCTTC. As protein: CASSTFTGWNEQFF.

The chain uses TRBV7-8 and TRBJ1-1; no clear D. The CDR3 runs to 15 residues. V lost 3 bases and J lost 5, with 16 bases in between. Germline CDR1 reads SGHVS; CDR2 reads FQNEAQ. CDR3 DNA sequence: TGTGCCAGCAGCTTGTTTATGGCAGGAGGGACTGAAGCTTTCTTT. Protein sequence: CASSLFMAGGTEAFF.

The J gene is TRBJ1-5, the V gene TRBV19; D gene ambiguous. Germline V gives CDR1 LNHDA, CDR2 SQIVND (reference sequence). This CDR3 has 15 residues. V was shortened by 3 bases and J by 1 base, with 10 bases between the two germline ends. Here the CDR3 DNA reads TGTGCCAGTAGTATGAGGTGGCCGAGCAATCAGCCCCAGCATTTT. As protein: CASSMRWPSNQPQHF.

V is TRBV6-6 and J is TRBJ1-5, with a weak D call TRBD1 (5 bases). Germline CDR1 MNHNY, CDR2 SVGAGI (reference sequence). This CDR3 spans 16 amino acids. The V gene lost 6 bases and the J gene lost 0 bases, with 15 bases spanning the gap. CDR3 in DNA: TGTGCCAGCAGCCTCCGGGGGGGGAATAGCAATCAGCCCCAGCATTTT. Protein product: CASSLRGGNSNQPQHF.